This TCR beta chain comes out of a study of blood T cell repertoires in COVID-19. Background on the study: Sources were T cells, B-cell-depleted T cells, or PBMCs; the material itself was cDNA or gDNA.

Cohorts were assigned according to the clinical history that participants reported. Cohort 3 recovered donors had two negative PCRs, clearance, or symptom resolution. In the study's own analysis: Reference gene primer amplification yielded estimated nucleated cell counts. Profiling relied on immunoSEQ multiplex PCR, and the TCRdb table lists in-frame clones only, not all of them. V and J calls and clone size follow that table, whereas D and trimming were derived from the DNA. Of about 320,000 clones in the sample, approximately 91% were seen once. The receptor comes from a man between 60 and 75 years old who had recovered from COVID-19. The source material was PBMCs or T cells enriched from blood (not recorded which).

CDR3 DNA: TGCGCCAGCAGCAACCGGACAGGGGGGACGGCTGAAGCTTTCTTT. Translated, it gives CASSNRTGGTAEAFF. The J gene is TRBJ1-1, the V gene TRBV5-1, with 10 positions matching TRBD1. The germline CDR1 and CDR2 sequences are SGHRS and YFSETQ. The CDR3 has 15 residues. After removal of 4 bases from V and 6 bases from J, the junction contained 9 bases not matched to a gene.